This T cell receptor beta chain was observed in a study of shared clonotypes between healthy human individuals. Study-level information: CD4 naive and memory got three plates each, CD8 naive two, CD8 memory one. Overall study results and limits: In a few donors, around 4.5% of naive CD4 clonotypes appeared in common. A limitation of the genetic and exposure-history diversity represented arose from few donors. Sampling used blood alone; tissue repertoires probably differ.

The CDR3 has 18 residues. CDR1 and CDR2 from the germline V gene are MNHEY and SMNVEV (reference sequence). Trimming took off 1 base at V and 0 bases at J, with 18 bases between the two ends. Some clones are missing from TCRdb's copy, which holds only in-frame ones; the method was immunoSEQ multiplex PCR. Among about 2.4 million clones listed, 93% were seen once. In the case of this clone: As yet, its antigen is unknown.

This rearrangement joins TRBV27 to TRBJ1-1, with TRBD1 as a possible D gene (5 bases). This clonotype was sampled from a man younger than 35 in good health. Some clones in this sample may be carry-over from other donors' samples. What was sequenced was naive CD4+ T cells from PBMCs. As for subset: CD45RA+ positively selected. CDR3 DNA: TGTGCCAGCAGTTTATTTGGGGGATCGTGGAGCATGAACACTGAAGCTTTCTTT. Its translation: CASSLFGGSWSMNTEAFF.